This TCR beta chain stems from a study of T cell repertoires in cytomegalovirus infection. Whole-study context: It can be stated that public TCR beta signatures indicated CMV infection as well as a matching HLA type.

Points from the study as a whole: Cumulative frequency (of public TCR beta family members) identified carriers of CMV plus the relevant HLA.

This clonotype appeared many times. Its cognate antigen is unknown. TCRdb analysed the reads with MiXCR anew, one entry per CDR3 protein. The sample comprises a few hundred thousand distinct CDR3 sequences, approximately 15% of which are singletons, and roughly 9.7% rests with the top ten. CDR1 and CDR2 from the germline V gene are SGHTA and FQGNSA. V lost 5 bases and J lost 2, with 14 bases in between. The CDR3 contains 15 residues. The chain carries TRBV7-2 and TRBJ2-3, with a weak D call TRBD2 (5 bases). This clonotype was obtained from a human donor in good health (CMV status not recorded). Some clones in this sample may be carry-over from other donors' samples. The sequencing sample was made of PBMCs. DNA for the CDR3: TGTGCCAGCAGCCAAACTAGGGCCTCCACAGATACGCAGTATTTT. It yields the protein CASSQTRASTDTQYF.